One sample yielded the 24 T cell receptor beta chains listed below, sequenced in a study of T cell repertoires in cytomegalovirus infection. Their target antigens are unknown. A single record per CDR3 protein comes from TCRdb applying MiXCR to the reads. In the table there are approximately 590,000 distinct CDR3 sequences, about 39% of which are singletons. This material consisted of cultured PBMCs, taken from culture after CMV antigen stimulation. Source of these receptors: a human donor in good health (CMV status not recorded). Some clones in this sample may be carry-over from other donors' samples.

This clonotype occurred many times. The V and J genes are TRBV7-2 and TRBJ2-7; TRBD1 aligns across 8 bases. The germline V gene encodes CDR1 SGHTA and CDR2 FQGNSA. This CDR3 contains 15 residues. The V segment lost 0 bases and the J segment 4 bases; nucleotides outside the gene matches: 5. The CDR3 loop reads CASSLAGQGAYEQYF. As DNA, the CDR3 is TGTGCCAGCAGCTTAGCAGGACAGGGTGCTTACGAGCAGTACTTC. The full variable domain, rest sourced from reference TRBV7-2 and TRBJ2-7, is GAGVSQSPSNKVTEKGKDVELRCDPISGHTALYWYRQSLGQGLEFLIYFQGNSAPDKSGLPSDRFSAERTGGSVSTLTIQRTQQEDSAVYLCASSLAGQGAYEQYFGPGTRLTVT.

The chain is built from TRBV6-5 and TRBJ1-1; D possibly corresponds to TRBD1 (5 bases). The CDR3 is made up of 14 amino acids. V lost 2 bases, J lost 1 base, and 8 bases lay in between. Germline V CDR1 and CDR2: MNHEY, SVGAGI. The CDR3 reads CASSYAGPNTEAFF. The CDR3 DNA is TGTGCCAGCAGTTACGCAGGGCCGAACACTGAAGCTTTCTTT.

The chain joins TRBV6-2 or TRBV6-3 to TRBJ2-7; D not resolved. CDR3 length equals 15 residues. Germline CDR1 MNHEY, CDR2 SVGEGT. V lost 2 bases to trimming and J lost 2 bases, with 13 bases between them. The CDR3 sequence is CASSYPSGEPYEQYF. For the CDR3, the DNA is TGTGCCAGCAGTTACCCGTCAGGAGAGCCCTACGAGCAGTACTTC.

This clonotype was seen at least ten times. The V call is TRBV11-2, the J call TRBJ2-1, with no clear D. Trimming pared 5 bases from V and 5 bases from J, leaving 7 bases between. The CDR3 runs to 12 residues. CDR1 SGHAT and CDR2 FQNNGV come from the germline V gene. CDR3 DNA: TGTGCCAGCAGCCGCTTCCACAATGAGCAGTTCTTC. It encodes CASSRFHNEQFF.

V gene TRBV12-3 or TRBV12-4 combines with J gene TRBJ1-5, with 10 bases that match TRBD1. V shed 2 bases, J shed 6 bases, and the junction held 10 bases outside the gene matches. This CDR3 is 17 amino acids long. CDR3 region: CASSLSGTGVAGQPQHF. In DNA, the CDR3 is TGTGCCAGCAGTTTAAGTGGGACAGGGGTAGCGGGTCAGCCCCAGCATTTT.

The V call is TRBV7-2, the J call TRBJ1-1; no definite D call. Germline V gene sequence: CDR1 SGHTA, CDR2 FQGNSA. The CDR3 runs 15 residues. V lost 1 base, J lost 0 bases, and 9 bases lay in between. In DNA form, the CDR3 reads TGTGCCAGCAGCTTAGTCTCCCTAGTGAACACTGAAGCTTTCTTT. Protein sequence: CASSLVSLVNTEAFF.

V is TRBV6-6 and J is TRBJ2-3, with TRBD1 identical over 10 bases. Germline CDR1 and CDR2: MNHNY and SVGAGI (reference sequence). The ends lost 5 bases at V and 3 bases at J; junction bases unmatched: 11. The CDR3 is made up of 17 amino acids. CDR3 nucleotides: TGTGCCAGCAGTACCCAGTGGGCGGGACAGGGGACAGATACGCAGTATTTT. This sequence encodes CASSTQWAGQGTDTQYF.

V usage is TRBV27 and J usage is TRBJ1-2, with D possibly TRBD1 on 6 matching bases. Germline V gene sequence: CDR1 MNHEY, CDR2 SMNVEV (reference sequence). V lost 1 base, J lost 8 bases, and 17 bases lay in between. The CDR3 extends over 15 amino acids. The CDR3 DNA sequence: TGTGCCAGCAGTTTATTCCCGGGGGCAGCGGAAGGCTACACCTTC. Translation: CASSLFPGAAEGYTF.

The chain couples TRBV7-2 to TRBJ2-1; TRBD1 agrees at 7 bases. V lost 7 bases to trimming and J lost 8 bases; unmatched junction nucleotides: 14. CDR1 SGHTA and CDR2 FQGNSA come from the germline V gene. The CDR3 totals 15 residues. In nucleotides, the CDR3 is TGTGCCAGCAACCCAGCGACAGGGCGGGTTCATGAGCAGTTCTTC. Protein product: CASNPATGRVHEQFF.

The sample holds a few counts of this clonotype. The V call is TRBV11-2, the J call TRBJ2-1; 10 bases are a match to TRBD2. The J segment lost 0 bases and the V segment lost 2 bases, leaving 4 bases of the junction unmatched. This CDR3 contains 17 residues. Germline CDR1 and CDR2: SGHAT and FQNNGV. CDR3 nucleotides: TGTGCCAGCAGCTTACTAGCGGGAGCTATCTCCTACAATGAGCAGTTCTTC. Protein sequence: CASSLLAGAISYNEQFF.

The table lists this clonotype with a few counts. The chain uses TRBV7-9 and TRBJ1-5; 7 bases are shared with TRBD1. V gave up 5 bases and J gave up 2 bases; unmatched junction bases: 6. The CDR3 spans 15 residues. Germline values: CDR1 SEHNR, CDR2 FQNEAQ (reference sequence). The CDR3 DNA follows: TGTGCCAGCAGCCGACAGGGAGGCGGCAATCAGCCCCAGCATTTT. This sequence encodes CASSRQGGGNQPQHF.

This clonotype showed up just once. The chain carries TRBV7-9 and TRBJ2-5, with D perhaps matching TRBD1 (5 bases). This CDR3 comprises 14 residues. Germline CDR1 reads SEHNR; CDR2 reads FQNEAQ (reference sequence). Trimming took off 5 bases at V and 2 bases at J, with 12 bases between the two ends. This CDR3 is CASSPPAGQETQYF. CDR3 nucleotides: TGTGCCAGCAGCCCCCCCGCAGGGCAAGAGACCCAGTACTTC.

This clonotype was observed a single time. The chain carries TRBV5-1 and TRBJ2-2, with D perhaps TRBD1 or TRBD2 (6 bases each). Looked up from germline, CDR1 is SGHRS and CDR2 is YFSETQ. V shed 6 bases and J shed 5 bases, with 17 bases lying between them. The CDR3 has 15 residues. The CDR3 DNA follows: TGCGCCAGCAAGTACAGGGCAGGGAGGACCGGGGAGCTGTTTTTT. It yields the protein CASKYRAGRTGELFF.

J is TRBJ1-2 and V is TRBV12-3 or TRBV12-4, with TRBD1 matching over 8 bases. V gave up 6 bases and J gave up 1 base; unmatched junction bases: 7. The CDR3 has 15 amino acids. The CDR3 sequence: CASRRTGGINYGYTF. In nucleotides, the CDR3 is TGTGCCAGCAGGCGTACAGGGGGGATTAACTATGGCTACACCTTC.

V is TRBV7-2 and J is TRBJ2-2; D is perhaps TRBD2 (6 bases). Germline V gene data show CDR1 as SGHTA and CDR2 as FQGNSA. This CDR3 spans 15 amino acids. Trimming shortened V by 6 bases and J by 4 bases, and 15 bases separated the two germline ends. The CDR3 DNA follows: TGTGCCAGCAGGCCCCCGGGACTCGGCACCGGGGAGCTGTTTTTT. Its protein is CASRPPGLGTGELFF.

This clonotype appeared a few times. The chain couples TRBV6-1 to TRBJ2-3, with 8 bases fitting TRBD2. Germline CDR1 reads MNHNS; CDR2 reads SASEGT. This CDR3 is 15 amino acids long. V gave up 7 bases and J gave up 1 base; unmatched junction bases: 7. CDR3: CASTSGLARTDTQYF. The CDR3 bases are TGTGCCAGCACGAGCGGACTAGCTCGCACAGATACGCAGTATTTT.

At least ten counts were recorded for this clonotype. As DNA, the CDR3 is TGTGCCAGCAGCCCTGTCCGGGCGGGAGAGACCCAGTACTTC. Its protein product is CASSPVRAGETQYF. V and J are TRBV7-2 and TRBJ2-5; D is possibly TRBD2 (5 bases). V lost 5 bases and J 4 bases, leaving 14 bases between the germline ends. The CDR3 runs to 14 residues. Germline loops: CDR1 SGHTA, CDR2 FQGNSA.

This clonotype was detected a few times. The rearrangement links TRBV4-1 to TRBJ2-7; 7 bases are a match to TRBD2. This CDR3 is built from 14 residues. The V and J ends lost 4 bases and 5 bases, in that order; junction bases with no gene match: 8. Per the germline V gene, CDR1 is MGHRA and CDR2 is YSYEKL. The CDR3 nucleotides read TGCGCCAGCAGCCTACCCGGGGGGAGGCACGAGCAGTACTTC. This codes for CASSLPGGRHEQYF.

The rearrangement uses TRBV7-8 and TRBJ2-2; TRBD2 matches at 7 bases. CDR1 SGHVS and CDR2 FQNEAQ come from the germline V gene. J gave up 6 bases and V 5 bases, and 12 bases lay outside the gene matches. This CDR3 is built from 16 residues. DNA of the CDR3: TGTGCCAGCAGCCCAAGCGGGGTGCAGTGGGCCGGGGAGCTGTTTTTT. Amino acid sequence: CASSPSGVQWAGELFF.

The sample holds a few counts of this clonotype. The genes are TRBV7-9 and TRBJ2-1; 13 bases agree with TRBD2. V shed 5 bases and J 9 bases; nucleotides not matched to a gene: 10. The V gene's germline CDR1 is SEHNR and CDR2 FQNEAQ (reference sequence). The CDR3 spans 16 residues. This CDR3 is CASSPPGTSGIGEQFF. In DNA form, the CDR3 reads TGTGCCAGCAGCCCACCGGGGACTAGCGGGATTGGTGAGCAGTTCTTC. Supplemented by reference TRBV7-9 and TRBJ2-1, the full variable domain reads DTGVSQNPRHKITKRGQNVTFRCDPISEHNRLYWYRQTLGQGPEFLTYFQNEAQLEKSRLLSDRFSAERPKGSFSTLEIQRTEQGDSAMYLCASSPPGTSGIGEQFFGPGTRLTVL.

V usage is TRBV14 and J usage is TRBJ2-5, with TRBD2 matching over 9 bases. CDR1 is SGHDN, CDR2 FVKESK, per germline. The CDR3 runs to 17 residues. J was trimmed by 0 bases and V by 1 base; bases with no gene match: 6. The DNA of the CDR3 is TGTGCCAGCAGCCAAGTAGCGGGAGCCCAGTACCAAGAGACCCAGTACTTC. This codes for CASSQVAGAQYQETQYF.

Only a few counts were recorded for this clonotype. J is TRBJ1-3 and V is TRBV7-2; no reliable D call. The CDR3 is 12 amino acids. V lost 6 bases, J lost 3 bases, and 6 bases lay in between. The V gene's germline CDR1 is SGHTA and CDR2 FQGNSA. CDR3 nucleotides: TGTGCCAGCAGTTACCTTGGAAACACCATATATTTT. Translated, it gives CASSYLGNTIYF.

This clonotype turned up a few times. The V call is TRBV19, the J call TRBJ1-1; the match to TRBD1 covers 7 bases. The ends lost 4 bases at V and 0 bases at J; junction bases unmatched: 11. Looked up from germline, CDR1 is LNHDA and CDR2 is SQIVND (reference sequence). The CDR3 has 17 residues. CDR3 sequence reads: CASSTLTGRAMNTEAFF. The DNA for the CDR3 is TGTGCCAGTAGTACCCTGACAGGGAGGGCCATGAACACTGAAGCTTTCTTT.

The rearrangement uses TRBV28 and TRBJ2-5; D gene ambiguous. The V end lost 2 bases, the J end lost 2 bases, and 9 bases lay between the germline ends. The CDR3 extends over 14 amino acids. Germline V gives CDR1 MDHEN, CDR2 SYDVKM. The CDR3 here is CASSLLPNQETQYF. The CDR3, as DNA: TGTGCCAGCAGTTTACTGCCTAATCAAGAGACCCAGTACTTC.